The rows below give T cell receptor beta chains drawn from one sample of a study of blood T cells in healthy people across ages. TCRdb passed the 5' RACE reads through MiXCR, listing each CDR3 protein once. The repertoire holds more than 800,000 distinct CDR3 sequences, with 25% to 35% as singletons. Material: blood. These receptor sequences come from a woman of 80 years or more in good health. The CDR3 runs from the conserved cysteine through the conserved F or W. The D gene is left open where the match is weak. A row's size may be missing; if present it is once, few, many or a size class.

abundance,j_gene,v_gene,d_gene,CDR3nt,CDR3aa
-,TRBJ1-2,TRBV7-8,-,TGTGCCAGCAGCAGCCTAAGAACGGGACACTTCTATGGCTACACCTTC,CASSSLRTGHFYGYTF
few,TRBJ1-6,TRBV27,-,TGTGCCAGCAGTTGCTTTGGGGGGGACTCCTATAATTCACCCCTCCACTTT,CASSCFGGDSYNSPLHF
many,TRBJ2-3,TRBV9,-,TGTGCCAGCAGCGTAGGTCCACCAGATACGCAGTATTTT,CASSVGPPDTQYF
-,TRBJ2-4,TRBV20-1,TRBD1,TGCGGGGGTACGGACAGGGGCATTCAGTACTTC,CGGTDRGIQYF
many,TRBJ2-1,TRBV7-2,-,TGTGCCAGCAGTCGTCAGGGGGGAGACAATGAGCAGTTCTTC,CASSRQGGDNEQFF
few,TRBJ1-1,TRBV20-1,-,TGCAGTGCTAGGCCGTTTAGCACTGAAGCTTTCTTT,CSARPFSTEAFF
many,TRBJ1-2,TRBV20-1,TRBD1,TGCAGTGCTAGACAGGGGGCAGGGTATGGCTACACCTTC,CSARQGAGYGYTF
-,TRBJ2-7,TRBV12-3/TRBV12-4,TRBD1,TGTGCCAGCAGGCGACAGGGAAGGGCCCACGAGCAGTACTTC,CASRRQGRAHEQYF
-,TRBJ2-1,TRBV4-3,TRBD1,TGCGCCGGCAGCCAGCGGACAGGGTTCGAGCAGTTCTTC,CAGSQRTGFEQFF
few,TRBJ2-5,TRBV4-1,-,TGCGCCAGCAGCCAAAGGATATTAGGAGGTAACAACTACGCAAACAATGAGCAGTACTTC,CASSQRILGGNNYANNEQYF